The present T cell receptor (beta chain) was sequenced within a study of early T cells in non-severe SARS-CoV-2 infection. For the study at large: Sequencing used unsorted whole-blood bulk RNA, so chains lack pairing. Study findings and constraints: Lookups in VDJdb leaned toward anti-spike CD8 responses and missed private and CD4 specificities.

This clonotype was seen repeatedly, ten times or more. Its antigen is still unknown. Unique molecular identifiers were attached to individual cDNA molecules. TCRdb itself ran the 5' RACE reads through MiXCR, one entry per CDR3 protein. The table has some 61,000 distinct CDR3 sequences, around 8.6% seen once. Per the germline V gene, CDR1 is SGHRS and CDR2 is YFSETQ. The length of the CDR3 is 13 residues. Trimming took 2 bases from V and 3 from J; bases not matched to a gene: 1. The chain recombines TRBV5-1 with TRBJ2-7; 8 nucleotides match TRBD1. The starting material was whole blood, obtained at baseline. This receptor was identified in an adult who was a healthcare worker with PCR-confirmed SARS-CoV-2 infection or an uninfected control (not recorded which). CDR3 bases: TGCGCCAGCAGCTTACAGGGGGGCTACGAGCAGTACTTC. It yields the protein CASSLQGGYEQYF.